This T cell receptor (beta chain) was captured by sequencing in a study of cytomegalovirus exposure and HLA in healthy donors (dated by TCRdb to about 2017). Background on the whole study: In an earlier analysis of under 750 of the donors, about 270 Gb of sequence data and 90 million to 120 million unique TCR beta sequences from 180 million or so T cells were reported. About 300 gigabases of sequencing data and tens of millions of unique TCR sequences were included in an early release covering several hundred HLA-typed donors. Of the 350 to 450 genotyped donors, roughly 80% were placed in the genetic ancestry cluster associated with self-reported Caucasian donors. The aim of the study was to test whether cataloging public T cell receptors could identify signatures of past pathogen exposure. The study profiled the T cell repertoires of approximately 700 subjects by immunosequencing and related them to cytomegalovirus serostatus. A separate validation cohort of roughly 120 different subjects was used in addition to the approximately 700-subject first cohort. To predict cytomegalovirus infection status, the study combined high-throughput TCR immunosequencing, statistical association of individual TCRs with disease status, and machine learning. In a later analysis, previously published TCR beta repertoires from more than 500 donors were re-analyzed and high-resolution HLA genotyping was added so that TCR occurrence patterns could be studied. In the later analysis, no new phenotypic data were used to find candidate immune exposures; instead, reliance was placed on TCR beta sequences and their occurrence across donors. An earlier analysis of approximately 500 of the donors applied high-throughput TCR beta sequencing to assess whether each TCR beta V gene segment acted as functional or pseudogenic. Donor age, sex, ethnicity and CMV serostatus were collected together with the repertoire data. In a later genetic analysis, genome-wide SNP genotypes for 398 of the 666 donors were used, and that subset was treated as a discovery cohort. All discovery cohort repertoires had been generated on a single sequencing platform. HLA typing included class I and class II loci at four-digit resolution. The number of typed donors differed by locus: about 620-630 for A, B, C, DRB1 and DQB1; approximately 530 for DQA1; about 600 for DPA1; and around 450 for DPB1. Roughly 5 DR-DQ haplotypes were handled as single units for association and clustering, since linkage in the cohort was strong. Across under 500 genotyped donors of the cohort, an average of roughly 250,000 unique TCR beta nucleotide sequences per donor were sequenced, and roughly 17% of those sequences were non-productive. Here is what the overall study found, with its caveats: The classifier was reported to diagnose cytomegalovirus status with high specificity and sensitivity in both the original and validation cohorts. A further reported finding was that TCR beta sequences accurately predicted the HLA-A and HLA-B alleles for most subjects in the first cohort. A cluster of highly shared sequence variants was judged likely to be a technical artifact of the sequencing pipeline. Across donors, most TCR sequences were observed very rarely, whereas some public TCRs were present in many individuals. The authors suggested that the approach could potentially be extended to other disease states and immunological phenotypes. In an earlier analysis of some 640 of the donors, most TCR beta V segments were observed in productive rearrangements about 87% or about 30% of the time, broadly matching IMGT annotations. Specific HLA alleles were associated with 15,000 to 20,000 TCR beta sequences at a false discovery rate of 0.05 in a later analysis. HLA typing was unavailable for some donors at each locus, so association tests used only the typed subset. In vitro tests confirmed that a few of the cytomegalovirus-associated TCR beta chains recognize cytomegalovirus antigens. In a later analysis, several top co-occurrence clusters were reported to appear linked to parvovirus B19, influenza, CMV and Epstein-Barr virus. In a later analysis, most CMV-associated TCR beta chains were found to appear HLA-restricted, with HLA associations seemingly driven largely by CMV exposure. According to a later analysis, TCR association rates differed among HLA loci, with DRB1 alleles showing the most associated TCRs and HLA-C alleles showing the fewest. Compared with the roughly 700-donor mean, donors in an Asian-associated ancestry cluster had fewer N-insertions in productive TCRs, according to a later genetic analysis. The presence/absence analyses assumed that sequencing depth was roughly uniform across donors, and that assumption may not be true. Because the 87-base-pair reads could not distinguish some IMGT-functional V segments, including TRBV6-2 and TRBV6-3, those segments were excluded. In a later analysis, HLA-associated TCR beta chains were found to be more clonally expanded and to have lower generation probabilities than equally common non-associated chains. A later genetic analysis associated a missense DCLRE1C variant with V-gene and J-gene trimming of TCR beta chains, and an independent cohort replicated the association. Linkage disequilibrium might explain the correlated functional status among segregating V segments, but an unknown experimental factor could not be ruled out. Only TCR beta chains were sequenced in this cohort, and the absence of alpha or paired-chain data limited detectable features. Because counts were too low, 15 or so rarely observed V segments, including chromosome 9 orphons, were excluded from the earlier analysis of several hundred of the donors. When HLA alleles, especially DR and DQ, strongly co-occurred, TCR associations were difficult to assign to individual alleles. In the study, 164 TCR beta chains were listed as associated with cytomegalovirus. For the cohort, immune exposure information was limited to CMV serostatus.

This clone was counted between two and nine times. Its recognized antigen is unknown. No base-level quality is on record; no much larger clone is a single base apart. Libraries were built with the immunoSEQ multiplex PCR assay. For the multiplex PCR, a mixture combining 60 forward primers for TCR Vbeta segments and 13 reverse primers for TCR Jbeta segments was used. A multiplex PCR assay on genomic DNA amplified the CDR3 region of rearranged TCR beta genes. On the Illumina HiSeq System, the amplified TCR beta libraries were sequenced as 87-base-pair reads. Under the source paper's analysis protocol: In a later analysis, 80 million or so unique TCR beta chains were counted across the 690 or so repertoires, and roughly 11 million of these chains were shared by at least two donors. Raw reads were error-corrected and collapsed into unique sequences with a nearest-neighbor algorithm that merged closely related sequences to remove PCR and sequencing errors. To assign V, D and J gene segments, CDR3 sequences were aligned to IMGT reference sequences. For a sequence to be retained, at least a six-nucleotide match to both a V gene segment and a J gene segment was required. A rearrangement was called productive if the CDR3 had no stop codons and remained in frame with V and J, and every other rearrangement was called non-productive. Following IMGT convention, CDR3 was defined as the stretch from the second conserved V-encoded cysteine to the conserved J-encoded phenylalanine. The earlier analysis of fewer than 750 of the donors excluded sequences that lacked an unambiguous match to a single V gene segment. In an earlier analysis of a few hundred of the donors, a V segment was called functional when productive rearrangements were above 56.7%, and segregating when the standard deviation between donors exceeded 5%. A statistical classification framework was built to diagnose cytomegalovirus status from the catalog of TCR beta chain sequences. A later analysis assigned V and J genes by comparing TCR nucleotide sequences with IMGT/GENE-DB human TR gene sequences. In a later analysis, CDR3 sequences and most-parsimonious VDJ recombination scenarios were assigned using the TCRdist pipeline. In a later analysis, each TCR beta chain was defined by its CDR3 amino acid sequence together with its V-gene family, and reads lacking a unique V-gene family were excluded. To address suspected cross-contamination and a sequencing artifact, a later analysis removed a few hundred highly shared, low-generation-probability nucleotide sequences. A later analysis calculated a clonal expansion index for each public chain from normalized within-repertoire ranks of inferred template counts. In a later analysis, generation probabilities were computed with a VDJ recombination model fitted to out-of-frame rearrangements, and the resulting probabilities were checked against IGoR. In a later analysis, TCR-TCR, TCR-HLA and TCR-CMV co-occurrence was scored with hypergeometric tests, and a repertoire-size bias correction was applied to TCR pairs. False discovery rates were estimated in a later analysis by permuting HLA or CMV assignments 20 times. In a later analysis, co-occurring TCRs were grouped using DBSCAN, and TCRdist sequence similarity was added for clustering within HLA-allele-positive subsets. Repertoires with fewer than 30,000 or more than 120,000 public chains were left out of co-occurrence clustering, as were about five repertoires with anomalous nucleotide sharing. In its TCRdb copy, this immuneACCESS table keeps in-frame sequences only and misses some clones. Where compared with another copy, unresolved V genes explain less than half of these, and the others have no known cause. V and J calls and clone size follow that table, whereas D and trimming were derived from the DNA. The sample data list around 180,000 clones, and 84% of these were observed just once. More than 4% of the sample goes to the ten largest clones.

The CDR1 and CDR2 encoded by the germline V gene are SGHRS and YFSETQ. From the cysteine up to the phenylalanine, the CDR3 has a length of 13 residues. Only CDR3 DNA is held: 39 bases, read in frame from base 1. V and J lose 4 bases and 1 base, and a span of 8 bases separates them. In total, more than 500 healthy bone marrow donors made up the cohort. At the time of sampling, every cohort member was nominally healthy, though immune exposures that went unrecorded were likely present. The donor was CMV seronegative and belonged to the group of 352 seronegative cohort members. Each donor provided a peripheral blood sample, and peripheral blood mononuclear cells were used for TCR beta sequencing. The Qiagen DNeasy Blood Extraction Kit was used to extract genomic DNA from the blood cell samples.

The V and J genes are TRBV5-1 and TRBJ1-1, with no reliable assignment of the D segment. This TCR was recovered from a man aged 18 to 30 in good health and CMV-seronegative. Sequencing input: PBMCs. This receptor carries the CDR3 CASSEVENTEAFF. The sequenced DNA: TGCGCCAGCAGCGAGGTGGAGAACACTGAAGCTTTCTTT.